This section outlines one TCR beta chain sequence together with its context. It lacks a known antigen. The sample comes from a study of CXCR3-negative and CXCR3-positive naive CD8 T cells (dated by TCRdb to between 2018 and 2021). Context from the whole study: Roughly 150 million TRB reads were obtained in total, roughly 1.5 +/- 0.3 million reads per library. For the TRBV-TRBJ cluster analysis, the naive subsets came from 5 or 6 donors, while the memory cells came from 3 donors. Diversity and physicochemical repertoire analyses were performed on some 10 donors pooled from two independent experiments. The research as a whole found: TRB CDR3s from CXCR3-positive naive cells showed higher hydrophobicity (lower Kidera factor 4), lower energy, and higher strength and volume indices than CXCR3-negative naive cells. CXCR3 expression partially decreased after cryopreservation, so most assays used freshly isolated PBMCs. Because surface CD5, which is linked to self-reactivity in mice, was comparable between the naive subsets, TCR interaction strength was also inferred from the physicochemical properties of TRB CDR3s. TRBV-TRBJ usage was similar between naive CXCR3-negative and CXCR3-positive cells from the same donor, while memory cells showed distinct patterns. Both naive subsets had comparably high repertoire diversity, while memory CD8+ T cells had much lower repertoire diversity.

Each CD8+ T cell subset was flow-sorted in triplicate, with under 350,000 cells per subset placed directly into RLT lysis buffer. To exclude memory contaminants, naive CD8+ T cells were stringently defined as CD45RO-CCR7+CD27+CD95-. Standard density gradient centrifugation was used to isolate peripheral blood mononuclear cells from buffy coats. A FACSAria III was used to flow-sort naive CXCR3-negative and CXCR3-positive CD8+ T cells. Total RNA was extracted from sorted cells using an RNeasy Mini Kit. The reads were generated on a NextSeq 550. The Human TCR Profiling Kit (MiLaboratory) was used to prepare UMI-labeled 5' RACE TRB cDNA libraries. cDNA synthesis used the entire amount of extracted RNA, and PCR amplification then used the entire amount of cDNA produced. Libraries were prepared in parallel with an identical number of PCR cycles. The study's own analysis went as follows. With a minimum of two reads required per UMI, MIGEC and MiXCR pulled out about 50,000 +/- 10,000 unique UMI-labeled TRB cDNA molecules from each library. On average, each library contained 40,000 +/- 10,000 functional in-frame TRB CDR3 nucleotide clonotypes without stop codons. After downsampling to 5000 UMI-labeled TRB molecules per sample, diversity metrics such as normalized Shannon-Wiener and Chao1 were calculated in VDJtools. For the central five CDR3 residues, VDJtools calculated physicochemical properties weighted by clonotype size, namely interaction energy, strength, volume and Kidera factor 4. TCRdb reprocessed the reads into one record per CDR3 protein sequence, lacking DNA. TCRdb's processing, not the study's, gives the V and J calls here. This sample's clone table shows over 35,000 distinct CDR3 sequences. 2% to 3% of the sample is held by the ten biggest clonotypes.

The germline V gene provides CDR1 MNHEY and CDR2 SVGEGT. Measured from the cysteine to the phenylalanine, the CDR3 is 15 residues long. No DNA was logged. Sequencing input: naive CXCR3- CD8+ T cells from blood. The sample's cell subset or site label is to be understood as: CD45RO-CCR7+CD27+CD95- naive CD8+ T cells lacking CXCR3 (TNR3-). This clonotype originated in a human donor in good health. Some clones in this sample may be carry-over from other donors' samples. The chain joins TRBV6-2 or TRBV6-3 to TRBJ1-5. The CDR3 sequence is CASSYEGDSNQPQHF.